What follows is one TCR beta chain and its context. This sample was included in a study of blood T cell repertoires in COVID-19. The overall study: From the United States, Italy and Spain came samples of acute and convalescent COVID-19. The cDNA or gDNA used as material had been derived from T cells, B-cell-depleted T cells, or PBMCs.

In the authors' workflow: Reference gene primer amplification yielded estimated nucleated cell counts. Generated by immunoSEQ multiplex PCR, the TCRdb table keeps only in-frame clones and is missing some. That table supplies the V and J calls and clone size; D and trimming were determined from the DNA. Of under 300,000 clones listed, 80% to 90% are singletons. The CDR3 is 16 residues long. The germline V and J ends were trimmed by 0 bases and 2 bases, with 10 bases remaining between them. CDR1 and CDR2 from the germline V gene are SEHNR and FQNEAQ (reference sequence). The sequence was obtained from a man in his fifties or sixties with acute or convalescent COVID-19. Material: peripheral blood. The chain joins TRBV7-9 to TRBJ2-2; D may be TRBD1 (5 bases). The CDR3 DNA reads as TGTGCCAGCAGCTTAGCGGCAGGGCTAAACACCGGGGAGCTGTTTTTT. Residues: CASSLAAGLNTGELFF. Full variable domain (remainder filled in from reference TRBV7-9 and TRBJ2-2): DTGVSQNPRHKITKRGQNVTFRCDPISEHNRLYWYRQTLGQGPEFLTYFQNEAQLEKSRLLSDRFSAERPKGSFSTLEIQRTEQGDSAMYLCASSLAAGLNTGELFFGEGSRLTVL.